This TCR beta chain appears in the sequencing data of a study of T cells after posttransplantation cyclophosphamide. The table came from immunoSEQ multiplex PCR; TCRdb's copy has only in-frame clones and leaves some out. The sample lists more than 10,000 clones, around four fifths occurring once. V shed 0 bases and J 5 bases; nucleotides not matched to a gene: 9. The germline V gene encodes CDR1 SQVTM and CDR2 ANQGSEA. The CDR3 runs to 18 residues. About this clone: Its antigen remains unknown.

Busulfan-fludarabine conditioning, marrow transplant, and cyclophosphamide on days +3 and +4 were administered. General study results and limits: Recipient CMV seropositivity and CMV reactivation strongly tracked TRB clonality.

The sequencing used PBMCs, collected roughly 2,000 days after allogeneic stem cell transplant with posttransplant cyclophosphamide. This sequence originates from a female patient in her forties or fifties who received an allogeneic stem cell transplant from a related donor, was CMV-positive, and had no GVHD. Some T cells could come from the graft donor. J is TRBJ2-2 and V is TRBV29-1; 13 bases match TRBD2. CDR3 DNA: TGCAGCGTTGAAGATCCCGTAGGACTAGCGGGAGAAACCGGGGAGCTGTTTTTT. Encoded protein: CSVEDPVGLAGETGELFF.